This is a list of T cell receptor beta chains from one sample in a study of blood T cell repertoires in COVID-19. The table came from immunoSEQ multiplex PCR; TCRdb's copy has only in-frame clones and leaves some out. Counted here are some 100,000 clones, 88% occurring once; the ten biggest clones make up about 5%. The source material was peripheral blood. These receptors all stem from a woman older than 75 with active COVID-19. Both conserved end residues are part of each CDR3. The D gene is left open where the match is weak. Only part of the rows carry a size: once, few, many, or a class if the clone is expanded.

V: TRBV4-3; J: TRBJ2-1; size: -; D: -; DNA: TGCGCCAGCAGCCGGGTTAGCGCAGACTCCTACAATGAGCAGTTCTTC; CDR3: CASSRVSADSYNEQFF
V: TRBV7-3; J: TRBJ2-3; size: -; D: -; DNA: TGTGCCAGCAGTTCCACAGGGTACACAGATACGCAGTATTTT; CDR3: CASSSTGYTDTQYF
V: TRBV28; J: TRBJ1-2; size: -; D: -; DNA: TGTGCCAGCATGAACCCAGGGGTCTATGGCTACACCTTC; CDR3: CASMNPGVYGYTF
V: TRBV19; J: TRBJ1-1; size: -; D: TRBD1; DNA: TGTGCCAGTAGTTACAGGAGGGACAGGGAGACTGAAGCTTTCTTT; CDR3: CASSYRRDRETEAFF
V: TRBV2; J: TRBJ1-5; size: once; D: TRBD1; DNA: TGTGCCAGCAGCCGGACAGGGGAGCAGCCCCAGCATTTT; CDR3: CASSRTGEQPQHF
V: TRBV2; J: TRBJ1-3; size: few; D: -; DNA: TGTGCCAGCAGTGGAATCAGGGTCTCTGGAAACACCATATATTTT; CDR3: CASSGIRVSGNTIYF
V: TRBV5-4; J: TRBJ2-5; size: -; D: TRBD2; DNA: TGTGCCAGCAGCTTCGGGACTAGCGGGACGGGTGGAACCCAGTACTTC; CDR3: CASSFGTSGTGGTQYF
V: TRBV13; J: TRBJ2-7; size: -; D: TRBD2; DNA: TGTGCCAGCAGCTTAAGGACTAGCGGGTATAACGGACCTCTCTACGAGCAGTACTTC; CDR3: CASSLRTSGYNGPLYEQYF
V: TRBV12-3/TRBV12-4; J: TRBJ1-4; size: -; D: -; DNA: TGTGCCAGCAGGAACGAGGAAAAACTGTTTTTT; CDR3: CASRNEEKLFF
V: TRBV5-4; J: TRBJ1-2; size: -; D: TRBD1; DNA: TGTGCCAGCAGCTTGGCGACAGGGAGCGGCTACACCTTC; CDR3: CASSLATGSGYTF
V: TRBV19; J: TRBJ1-5; size: -; D: -; DNA: TGTGCCAGTAGTCCCCTAGACAGGACCAATCAGCCCCAGCATTTT; CDR3: CASSPLDRTNQPQHF
V: TRBV5-4; J: TRBJ2-3; size: -; D: TRBD2; DNA: TGTGCCAGCAGCTTGGCCGGGAGGGCGAGCACAGATACGCAGTATTTT; CDR3: CASSLAGRASTDTQYF
V: TRBV19; J: TRBJ1-5; size: -; D: -; DNA: TGTGCCAGTAGTTTCGGGGAGGGTCAGCCCCAGCATTTT; CDR3: CASSFGEGQPQHF
V: TRBV5-5; J: TRBJ2-2; size: -; D: TRBD2; DNA: TGTGCCAGCAGTCCCCCGGTCAGCGGGAGTACGAACACCGGGGAGCTGTTTTTT; CDR3: CASSPPVSGSTNTGELFF
V: TRBV7-9; J: TRBJ2-7; size: -; D: TRBD1; DNA: TGTGCCAGCAGCTCATCCGGGACAGGGTTCTACGAGCAGTACTTC; CDR3: CASSSSGTGFYEQYF
V: TRBV6-2/TRBV6-3; J: TRBJ1-1; size: -; D: -; DNA: TGTGCCAGCAGTCGCGGCACTGAAGCTTTCTTT; CDR3: CASSRGTEAFF
V: TRBV9; J: TRBJ2-1; size: -; D: -; DNA: TGTGCCAGCAGCGTAGTCGGGGGGCTGGGGAATGAGCAGTTCTTC; CDR3: CASSVVGGLGNEQFF
V: TRBV2; J: TRBJ2-3; size: -; D: TRBD2; DNA: TGTGCCAGCAGACGGACGGGAGGAACAGATACGCAGTATTTT; CDR3: CASRRTGGTDTQYF
V: TRBV7-9; J: TRBJ2-7; size: -; D: TRBD1; DNA: TGTGCCAGCAGCCGGGACAGGGTTTACGAGCAGTACTTC; CDR3: CASSRDRVYEQYF
V: TRBV25-1; J: TRBJ1-5; size: once; D: -; DNA: TGTGCCAGCAGTGGGACAGGCAATCAGCCCCAGCATTTT; CDR3: CASSGTGNQPQHF
V: TRBV7-9; J: TRBJ2-1; size: -; D: -; DNA: TGTGCCAGCAGCTCCAAAGGGGATGAGCAGTTCTTC; CDR3: CASSSKGDEQFF
V: TRBV11-2; J: TRBJ2-2; size: -; D: -; DNA: TGTGCCAGCAGCTATGAGGGCGGGGAGCTGTTTTTT; CDR3: CASSYEGGELFF
V: TRBV19; J: TRBJ2-2; size: -; D: TRBD1; DNA: TGTGCCAGTAGTCCCCGACAGGGTAACACCGGGGAGCTGTTTTTT; CDR3: CASSPRQGNTGELFF
V: TRBV7-3; J: TRBJ2-3; size: -; D: -; DNA: TGTGCCAGCGCTGGTTTTGAGGGAGGCACAGATACGCAGTATTTT; CDR3: CASAGFEGGTDTQYF
V: TRBV2; J: TRBJ2-1; size: -; D: TRBD2; DNA: TGTGCCAGCAGTGGAGGGAGGGCCTGGTTCTTC; CDR3: CASSGGRAWFF
V: TRBV11-3; J: TRBJ2-3; size: -; D: TRBD2; DNA: TGTGCCAGCAGCCTTGGGGCTAGCGGGAGGATAGGTACAGATACGCAGTATTTT; CDR3: CASSLGASGRIGTDTQYF
V: TRBV7-3; J: TRBJ2-3; size: -; D: -; DNA: TGTGCCAGCAGCTTAAGCGGGTCTAGAGCGGAGATAGATACGCAGTATTTT; CDR3: CASSLSGSRAEIDTQYF
V: TRBV2; J: TRBJ1-4; size: -; D: TRBD1; DNA: TGTGCCAGCATCTTCATCACCGGGACAGAAAATGAAAAACTGTTTTTT; CDR3: CASIFITGTENEKLFF